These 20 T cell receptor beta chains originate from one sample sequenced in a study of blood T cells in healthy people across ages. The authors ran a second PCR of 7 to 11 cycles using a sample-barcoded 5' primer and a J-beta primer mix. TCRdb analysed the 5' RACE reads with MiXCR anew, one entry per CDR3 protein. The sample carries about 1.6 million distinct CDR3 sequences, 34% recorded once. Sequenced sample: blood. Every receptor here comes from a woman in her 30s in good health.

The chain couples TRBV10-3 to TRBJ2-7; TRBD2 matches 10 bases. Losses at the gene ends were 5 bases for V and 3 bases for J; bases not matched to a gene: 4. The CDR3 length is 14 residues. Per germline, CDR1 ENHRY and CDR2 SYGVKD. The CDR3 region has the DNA TGTGCCATCAGTATAGCGGGGGGAGGCTACGAGCAGTACTTC. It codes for CAISIAGGGYEQYF.

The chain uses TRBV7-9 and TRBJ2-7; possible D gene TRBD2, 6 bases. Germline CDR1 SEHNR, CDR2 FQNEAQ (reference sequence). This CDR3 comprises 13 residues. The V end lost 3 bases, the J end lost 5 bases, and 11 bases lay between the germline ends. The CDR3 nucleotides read TGTGCCAGCAGCTTTGGCGGGATACACGAGCAGTACTTC. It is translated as CASSFGGIHEQYF.

The CDR3 region has the DNA TGTGCCAGCAGTTACTCGAGGGACTTCGGCACAGATACGCAGTATTTT. It yields the protein CASSYSRDFGTDTQYF. This chain links TRBV6-5 with TRBJ2-3; D is possibly TRBD2 (6 bases). V was trimmed by 0 bases and J by 1 base, leaving 11 bases between them. The CDR3 totals 16 residues. Germline values: CDR1 MNHEY, CDR2 SVGAGI.

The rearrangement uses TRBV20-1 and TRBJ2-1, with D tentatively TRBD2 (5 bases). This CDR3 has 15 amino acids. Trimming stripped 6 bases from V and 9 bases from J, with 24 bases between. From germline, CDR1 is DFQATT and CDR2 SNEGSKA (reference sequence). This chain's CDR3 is CSAPPDPARESEQFF. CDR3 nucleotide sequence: TGCAGTGCCCCCCCCGACCCCGCTAGGGAGAGTGAGCAGTTCTTC.

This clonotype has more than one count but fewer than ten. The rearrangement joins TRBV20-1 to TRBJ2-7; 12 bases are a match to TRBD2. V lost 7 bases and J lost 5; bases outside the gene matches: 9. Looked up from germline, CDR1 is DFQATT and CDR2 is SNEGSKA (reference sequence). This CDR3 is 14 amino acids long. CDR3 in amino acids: CSVASGRANDEQYF. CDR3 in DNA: TGCAGTGTCGCTAGCGGGAGGGCCAACGACGAGCAGTACTTC.

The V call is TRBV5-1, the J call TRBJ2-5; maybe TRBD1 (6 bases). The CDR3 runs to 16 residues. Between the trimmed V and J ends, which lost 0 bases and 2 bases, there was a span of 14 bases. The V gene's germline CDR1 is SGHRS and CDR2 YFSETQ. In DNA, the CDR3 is TGCGCCAGCAGCTTGGGCGGGTGGGGGCCGCAAGAGACCCAGTACTTC. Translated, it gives CASSLGGWGPQETQYF.

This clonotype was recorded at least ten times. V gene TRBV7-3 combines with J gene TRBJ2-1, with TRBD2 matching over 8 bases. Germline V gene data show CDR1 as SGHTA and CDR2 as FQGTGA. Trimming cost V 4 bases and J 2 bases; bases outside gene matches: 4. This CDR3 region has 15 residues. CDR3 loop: CASSSLAGPYNEQFF. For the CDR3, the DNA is TGTGCCAGCAGCTCCCTAGCGGGTCCCTACAATGAGCAGTTCTTC. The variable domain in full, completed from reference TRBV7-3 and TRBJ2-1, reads GAGVSQTPSNKVTEKGKYVELRCDPISGHTALYWYRQSLGQGPEFLIYFQGTGAADDSGLPNDRFFAVRPEGSVSTLKIQRTERGDSAVYLCASSSLAGPYNEQFFGPGTRLTVL.

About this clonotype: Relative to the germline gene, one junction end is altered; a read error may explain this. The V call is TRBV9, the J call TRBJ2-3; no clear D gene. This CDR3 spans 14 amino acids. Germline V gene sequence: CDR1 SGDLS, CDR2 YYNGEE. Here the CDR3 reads CTSSVGGGTDTQYF. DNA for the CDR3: TGTACCAGCAGCGTAGGTGGGGGCACAGATACGCAGTATTTT.

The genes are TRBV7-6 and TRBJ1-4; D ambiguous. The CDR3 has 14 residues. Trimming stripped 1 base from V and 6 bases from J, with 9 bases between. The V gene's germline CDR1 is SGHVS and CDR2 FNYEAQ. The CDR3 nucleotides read TGTGCCAGCAGCTTAGGGGGTCAGGATGAAAAACTGTTTTTT. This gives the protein CASSLGGQDEKLFF.

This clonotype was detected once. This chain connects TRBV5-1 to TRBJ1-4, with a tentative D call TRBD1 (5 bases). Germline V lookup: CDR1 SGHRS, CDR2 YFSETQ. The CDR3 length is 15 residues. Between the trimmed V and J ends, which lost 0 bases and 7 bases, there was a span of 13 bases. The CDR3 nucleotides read TGCGCCAGCAGCTTGGAACAGGCAAACCGTGAAAAACTGTTTTTT. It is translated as CASSLEQANREKLFF.

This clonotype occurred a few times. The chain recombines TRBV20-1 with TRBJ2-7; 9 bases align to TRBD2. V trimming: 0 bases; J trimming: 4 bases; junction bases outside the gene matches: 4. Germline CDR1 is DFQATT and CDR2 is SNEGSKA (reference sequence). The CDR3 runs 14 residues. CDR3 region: CSARDRTSGYEQYF. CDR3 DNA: TGCAGTGCTAGAGACAGAACTAGCGGGTACGAGCAGTACTTC.

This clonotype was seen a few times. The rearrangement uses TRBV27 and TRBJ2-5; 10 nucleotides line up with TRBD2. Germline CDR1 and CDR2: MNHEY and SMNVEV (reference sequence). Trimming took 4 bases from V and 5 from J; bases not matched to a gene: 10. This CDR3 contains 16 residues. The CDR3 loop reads CASSSLRLAGVETQYF. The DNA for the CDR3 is TGTGCCAGCAGTTCCTTGCGGCTAGCGGGAGTGGAGACCCAGTACTTC.

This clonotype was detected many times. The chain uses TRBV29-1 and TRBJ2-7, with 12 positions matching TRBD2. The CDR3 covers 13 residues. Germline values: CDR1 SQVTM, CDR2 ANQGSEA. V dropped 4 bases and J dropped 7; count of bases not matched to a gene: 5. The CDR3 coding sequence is TGCAGCGTTGCGCCTAGCGGGGGGGAAGAGCAGTACTTC. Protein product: CSVAPSGGEEQYF.

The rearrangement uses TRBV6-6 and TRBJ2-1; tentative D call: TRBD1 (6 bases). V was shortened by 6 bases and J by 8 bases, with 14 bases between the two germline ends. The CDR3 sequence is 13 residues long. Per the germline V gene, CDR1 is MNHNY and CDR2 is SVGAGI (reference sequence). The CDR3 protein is CASSPTGIDEQFF. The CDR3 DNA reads TGTGCCAGCAGCCCAACAGGGATAGATGAGCAGTTCTTC.

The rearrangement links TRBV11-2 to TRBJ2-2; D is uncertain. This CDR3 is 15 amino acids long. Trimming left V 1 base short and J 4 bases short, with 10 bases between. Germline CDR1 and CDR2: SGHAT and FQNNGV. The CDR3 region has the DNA TGTGCCAGCAGCTTAGTTCGGGCAGTCACCGGGGAGCTGTTTTTT. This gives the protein CASSLVRAVTGELFF.

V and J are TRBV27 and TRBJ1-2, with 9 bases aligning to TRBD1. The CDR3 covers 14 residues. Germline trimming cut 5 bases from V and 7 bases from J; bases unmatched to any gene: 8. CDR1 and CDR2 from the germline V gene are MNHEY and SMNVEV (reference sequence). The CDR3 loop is CASSHEGQGFGYTF. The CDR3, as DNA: TGTGCCAGCAGTCACGAAGGACAGGGGTTTGGCTACACCTTC.

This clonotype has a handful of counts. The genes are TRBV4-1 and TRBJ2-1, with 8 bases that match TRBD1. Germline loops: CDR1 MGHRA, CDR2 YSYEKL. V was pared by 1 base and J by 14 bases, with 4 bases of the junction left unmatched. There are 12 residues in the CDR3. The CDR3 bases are TGCGCCAGCAGCCAAGGGACAGGGTTCGAGTTCTTC. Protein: CASSQGTGFEFF.

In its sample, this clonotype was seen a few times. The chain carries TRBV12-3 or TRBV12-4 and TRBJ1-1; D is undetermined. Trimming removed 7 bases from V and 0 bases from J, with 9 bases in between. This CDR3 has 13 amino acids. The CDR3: CASTTAVNTEAFF. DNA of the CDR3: TGTGCCAGCACCACGGCAGTGAACACTGAAGCTTTCTTT.

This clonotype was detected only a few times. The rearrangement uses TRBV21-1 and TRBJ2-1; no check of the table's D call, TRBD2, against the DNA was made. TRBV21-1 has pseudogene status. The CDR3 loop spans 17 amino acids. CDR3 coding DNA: TGTGCCAGCAGCCGTCAGCGGGGACCGAGCTCCTACAATGAGCAGTTCTTC. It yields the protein CASSRQRGPSSYNEQFF.

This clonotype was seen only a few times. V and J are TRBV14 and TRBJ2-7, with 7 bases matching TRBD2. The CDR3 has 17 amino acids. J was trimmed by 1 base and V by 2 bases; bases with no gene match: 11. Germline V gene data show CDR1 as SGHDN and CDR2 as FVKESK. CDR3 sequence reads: CASSQRGLLAGSYEQYF. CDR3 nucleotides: TGTGCCAGCAGCCAAAGGGGACTGTTAGCGGGTTCCTACGAGCAGTACTTC.